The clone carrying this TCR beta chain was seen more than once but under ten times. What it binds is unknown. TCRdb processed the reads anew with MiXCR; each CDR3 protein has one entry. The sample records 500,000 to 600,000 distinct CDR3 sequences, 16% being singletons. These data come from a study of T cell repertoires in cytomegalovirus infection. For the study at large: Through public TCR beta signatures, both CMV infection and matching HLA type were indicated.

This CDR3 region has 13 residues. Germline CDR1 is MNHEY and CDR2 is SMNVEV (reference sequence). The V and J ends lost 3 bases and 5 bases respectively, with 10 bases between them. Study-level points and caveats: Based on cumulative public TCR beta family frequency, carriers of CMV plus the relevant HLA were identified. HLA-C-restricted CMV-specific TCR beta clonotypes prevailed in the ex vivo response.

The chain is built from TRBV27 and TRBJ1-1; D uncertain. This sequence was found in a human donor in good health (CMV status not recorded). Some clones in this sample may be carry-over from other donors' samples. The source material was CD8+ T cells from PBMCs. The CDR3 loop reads CASSFLGRTEAFF. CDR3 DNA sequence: TGTGCCAGCAGTTTTCTGGGGAGAACTGAAGCTTTCTTT.